This T cell receptor beta chain was observed in a study of blood T cell repertoires in COVID-19. Study context: The origin of the acute and convalescent COVID-19 samples was the United States, Italy and Spain.

V lost 4 bases, J lost 3 bases, and 5 bases stayed unmatched. The germline gives CDR1 SGHRS, CDR2 YFSETQ. The CDR3 sequence is 15 residues long. Per the authors' pipeline: The assay estimated nucleated cells by amplifying reference gene primers. TCRdb's table, derived via immunoSEQ multiplex PCR, lists solely in-frame clones and lacks some. The DNA gave D and trimming, while V, J and clone size come from that table. Altogether 80,000 to 95,000 clones are present, about nine tenths being singletons, with the ten largest covering more than 3%. The chain uses TRBV5-1 and TRBJ2-3; the match to TRBD1 covers 10 bases. This sequence originates from a woman between 65 and 79 years old with acute or convalescent COVID-19. The source material was peripheral blood. CDR3 loop: CASSARQGATDTQYF. The CDR3 DNA sequence: TGCGCCAGCAGCGCCCGACAGGGGGCGACAGATACGCAGTATTTT.